The rows below give T cell receptor beta chains drawn from one sample of a study of blood T cell repertoires in COVID-19. The data were produced by immunoSEQ multiplex PCR, yet TCRdb's version contains in-frame clones alone and is incomplete. The table shows roughly 180,000 clones, with around 83% occurring only once. The specimen was PBMCs or T cells enriched from blood (not recorded which). The receptors were gathered from a woman between 45 and 60 years old in a cohort exposed to, infected with or recovered from COVID-19 (not recorded which). The CDR3 runs from the conserved cysteine through the conserved F or W.

v_gene | CDR3aa
TRBV6-4 | CASTPTGRSNQPQHF
TRBV28 | CASSRGQGRETQYF
TRBV9 | CASSVSRDEQFF
TRBV28 | CASSAQGASSQPQHF
TRBV27 | CASRRDGQGANQPQHF
TRBV9 | CASSVGTGFDNEQFF
TRBV5-4 | CASSATGSSYNEQFF
TRBV7-9 | CASSPALAGGVGTQYF
TRBV10-3 | CAIRRQGTSTDTQYF
TRBV18 | CASSPPGRGFVEKLFF
TRBV10-3 | CAISESELKVTEAFF
TRBV27 | CASSDRDRASPLHF
TRBV2 | CASSPTGTYNSPLHF
TRBV7-6 | CASSVAGMGQTNTEAFF
TRBV7-3 | CASSSLGQGANGELFF
TRBV15 | CATSRERGEGETQYF
TRBV19 | CASSPDRDTEAFF
TRBV10-3 | CAISVQDNQPQHF
TRBV6-2/TRBV6-3 | CASSYRDRAPFSTGELFF
TRBV7-6 | CASSLAPSGGGRADTVFDEQFF
TRBV11-2 | CASSPGQGQPQHF
TRBV2 | CASQTPLYGYTF
TRBV13 | CASSTGTGDTEAFF
TRBV30 | CAWERGGNTEAFF
TRBV10-3 | CAISRAGDTDTQYF
TRBV4-1 | CASSLSGRATGVAYNEQFF
TRBV19 | CASSTRTGVQPQHF
TRBV15 | CATSRDSWASGGGRSETQYF
TRBV25-1 | CASRGAGTGELFF
TRBV28 | CASSLGQYLYGYTF
TRBV3-1/TRBV3-2 | CASSSRVVRGNTIYF
TRBV5-6 | CASSPGQGNSNQPQHF
TRBV5-1 | CASSWGQGPVKETQYF
TRBV5-1 | CASSLTSSGGWGETQYF
TRBV28 | CASTEWAGQPQHF
TRBV12-3/TRBV12-4 | CASSGDRVGYTF
TRBV13 | CASSRTDTQYF
TRBV7-8 | CASSKDTLYEQYF
TRBV2 | CASSELGQGAGSTYEQYF
TRBV5-6 | CASSPLGGETYNEQFF
TRBV11-2 | CASSSDNYEQYF
TRBV18 | CASSPIGGDTEAFF
TRBV7-2 | CASSLVGDRLAGVNNEQFF
TRBV7-3 | CASRRDRGSTDTQYF
TRBV3-1/TRBV3-2 | CASSPNRGSGYGYTF